This T cell receptor beta chain came from a study of identical twins. Study-wide results and caveats: Within monozygotic twins, out-of-frame TCR alpha sharing was underestimated by the models. The abundant beta clonotypes from cord blood had fewer insertions, and memory repertoires had none of this.

This clonotype turned up a few times. Antigen specificity is unknown. TCRdb re-called the 5' RACE reads with MiXCR, one entry per CDR3 protein. The sample has 1.5 million to 2 million distinct CDR3 sequences; more than 30% are singletons. V dropped 4 bases and J dropped 0 bases, with 11 bases sitting between them. Germline CDR1 and CDR2: KGHDR and SFDVKD. CDR3 size: 15 residues. The specimen sequenced was cord blood. The chain combines TRBV24-1 with TRBJ2-5; tentative D call: TRBD1 (6 bases). The sequence derives from a newborn girl in good health. The CDR3 loop is CATSDIRDNQETQYF. For the CDR3, the DNA is TGTGCCACCAGTGACATCCGGGACAACCAAGAGACCCAGTACTTC.